The present TCR beta chain was sequenced within a study of early T cells in non-severe SARS-CoV-2 infection. The table lists this clonotype with many counts. This CDR3 region has 18 residues. Germline CDR1 is MGHRA and CDR2 is YSYEKL. V gave up 0 bases and J gave up 4 bases, with 21 bases separating them. Individual cDNA molecules each received unique molecular identifiers attached to them. TCRdb redid the calling of the 5' RACE reads with MiXCR, one entry per CDR3 protein. The sample records some 25,000 distinct CDR3 sequences, roughly 4.2% being singletons. This chain links TRBV4-1 with TRBJ1-2, with D perhaps TRBD1 (5 bases). What was sequenced was whole blood. The TCR originated in an adult who was a healthcare worker with PCR-confirmed SARS-CoV-2 infection or an uninfected control (not recorded which). CDR3 loop: CASSQESPGTLTPYGYTF. The CDR3 DNA reads as TGCGCCAGCAGCCAAGAAAGTCCCGGGACCCTCACCCCCTATGGCTACACCTTC.